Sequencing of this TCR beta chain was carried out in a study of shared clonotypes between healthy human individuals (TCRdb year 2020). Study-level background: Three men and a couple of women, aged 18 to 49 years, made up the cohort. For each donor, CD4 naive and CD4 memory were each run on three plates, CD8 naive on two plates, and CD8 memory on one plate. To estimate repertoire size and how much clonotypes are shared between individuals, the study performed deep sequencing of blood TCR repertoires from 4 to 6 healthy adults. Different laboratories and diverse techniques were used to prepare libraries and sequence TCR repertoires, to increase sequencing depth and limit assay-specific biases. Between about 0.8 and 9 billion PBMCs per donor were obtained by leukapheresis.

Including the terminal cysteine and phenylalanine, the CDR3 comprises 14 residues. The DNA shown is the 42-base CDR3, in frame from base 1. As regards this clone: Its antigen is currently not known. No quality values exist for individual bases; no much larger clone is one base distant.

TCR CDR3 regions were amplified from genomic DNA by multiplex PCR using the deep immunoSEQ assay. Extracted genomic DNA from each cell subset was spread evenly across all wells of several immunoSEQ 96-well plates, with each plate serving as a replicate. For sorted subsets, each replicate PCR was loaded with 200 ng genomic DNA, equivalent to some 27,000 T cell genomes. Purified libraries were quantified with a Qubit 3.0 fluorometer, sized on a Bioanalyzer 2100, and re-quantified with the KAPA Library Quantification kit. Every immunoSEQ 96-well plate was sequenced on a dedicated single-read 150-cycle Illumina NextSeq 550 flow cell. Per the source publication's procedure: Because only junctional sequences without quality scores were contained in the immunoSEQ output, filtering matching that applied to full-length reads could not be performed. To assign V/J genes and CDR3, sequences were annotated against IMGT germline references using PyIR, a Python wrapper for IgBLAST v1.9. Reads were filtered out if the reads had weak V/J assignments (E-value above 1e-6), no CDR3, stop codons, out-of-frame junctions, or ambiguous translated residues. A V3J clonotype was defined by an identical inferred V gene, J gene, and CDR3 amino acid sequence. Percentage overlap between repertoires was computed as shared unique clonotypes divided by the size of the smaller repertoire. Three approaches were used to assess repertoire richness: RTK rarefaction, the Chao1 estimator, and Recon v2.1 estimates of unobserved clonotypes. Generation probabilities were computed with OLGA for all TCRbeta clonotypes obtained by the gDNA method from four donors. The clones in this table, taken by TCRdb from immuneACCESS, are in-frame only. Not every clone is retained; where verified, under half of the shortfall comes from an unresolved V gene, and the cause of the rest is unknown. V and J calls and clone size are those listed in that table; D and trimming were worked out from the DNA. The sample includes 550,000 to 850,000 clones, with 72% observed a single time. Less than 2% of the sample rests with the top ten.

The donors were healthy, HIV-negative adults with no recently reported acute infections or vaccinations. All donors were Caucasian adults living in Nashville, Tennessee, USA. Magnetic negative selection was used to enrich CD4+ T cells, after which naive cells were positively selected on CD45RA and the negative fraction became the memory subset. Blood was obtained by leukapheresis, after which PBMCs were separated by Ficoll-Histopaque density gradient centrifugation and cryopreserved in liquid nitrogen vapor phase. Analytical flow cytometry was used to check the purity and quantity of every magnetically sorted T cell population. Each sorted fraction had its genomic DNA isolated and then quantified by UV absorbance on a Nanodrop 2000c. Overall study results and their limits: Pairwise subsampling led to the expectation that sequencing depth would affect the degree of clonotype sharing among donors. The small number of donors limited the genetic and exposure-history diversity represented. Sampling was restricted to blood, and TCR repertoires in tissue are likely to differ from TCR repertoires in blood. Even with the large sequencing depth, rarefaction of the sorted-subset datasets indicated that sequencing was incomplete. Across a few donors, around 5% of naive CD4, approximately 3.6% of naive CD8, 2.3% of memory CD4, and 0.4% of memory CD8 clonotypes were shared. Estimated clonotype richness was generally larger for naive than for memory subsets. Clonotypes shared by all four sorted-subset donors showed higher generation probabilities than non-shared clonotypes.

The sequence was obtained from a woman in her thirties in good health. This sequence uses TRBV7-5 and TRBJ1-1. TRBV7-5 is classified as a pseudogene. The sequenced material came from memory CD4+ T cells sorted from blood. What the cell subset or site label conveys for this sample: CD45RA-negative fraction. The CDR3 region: CVRSSPSMNTEAFF. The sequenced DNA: TGTGTCAGAAGCTCCCCTTCAATGAACACTGAAGCTTTCTTT.